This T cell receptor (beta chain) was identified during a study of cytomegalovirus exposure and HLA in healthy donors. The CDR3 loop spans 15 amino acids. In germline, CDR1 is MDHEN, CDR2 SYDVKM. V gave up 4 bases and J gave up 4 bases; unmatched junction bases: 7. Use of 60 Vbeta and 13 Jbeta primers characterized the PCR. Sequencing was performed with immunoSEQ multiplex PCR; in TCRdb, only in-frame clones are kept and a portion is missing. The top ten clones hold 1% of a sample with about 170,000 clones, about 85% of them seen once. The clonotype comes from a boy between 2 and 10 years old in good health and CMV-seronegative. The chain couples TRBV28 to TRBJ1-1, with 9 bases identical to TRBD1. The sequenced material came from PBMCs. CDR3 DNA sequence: TGTGCCAGCAGTTCAATCGGACAGGGGAGCACTGAAGCTTTCTTT. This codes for CASSSIGQGSTEAFF. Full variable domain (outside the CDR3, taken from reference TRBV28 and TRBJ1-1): DVKVTQSSRYLVKRTGEKVFLECVQDMDHENMFWYRQDPGLGLRLIYFSYDVKMKEKGDIPEGYSVSREKKERFSLILESASTNQTSMYLCASSSIGQGSTEAFFGQGTRLTVV.